One and the same sample provided the 32 T cell receptor beta chains below, sequenced in a study of identical twins. TCRdb reanalysed the 5' RACE reads using MiXCR and keeps one entry per CDR3 protein. Here the sample spans 450,000 to 650,000 distinct CDR3 sequences, about 15% being singletons. These data were also filed under a second study, of yellow fever vaccine responses in identical twins.

Sequenced sample: CD4+ T cells sorted from blood. These receptors came from a woman between 18 and 30 years old in good health.

The chain recombines TRBV4-1 with TRBJ2-7; TRBD2 agrees at 15 bases. The CDR3 loop spans 18 amino acids. Trimming cost V 0 bases and J 4 bases; bases outside gene matches: 7. Per germline, CDR1 MGHRA and CDR2 YSYEKL. The DNA for the CDR3 is TGCGCCAGCAGCCAAGAAGCTAGGACTAGCGGGAGGGCGTACGAGCAGTACTTC. As protein: CASSQEARTSGRAYEQYF.

Many counts were recorded for this clonotype. The chain employs TRBV12-3 or TRBV12-4 and TRBJ1-5; D gene uncertain. Trimming removed 3 bases from V and 3 bases from J, with 12 bases in between. The CDR3 is made up of 15 amino acids. CDR3 DNA: TGTGCCAGCAGTTTTTCCGGTCACTACAATCAGCCCCAGCATTTT. This sequence encodes CASSFSGHYNQPQHF.

V usage is TRBV7-9 and J usage is TRBJ2-2; 14 bases match TRBD2. V dropped 5 bases and J dropped 8; count of bases not matched to a gene: 7. In germline, CDR1 is SEHNR, CDR2 FQNEAQ (reference sequence). The CDR3 consists of 16 residues. The CDR3 loop reads CASSVGLAGAQGELFF. For the CDR3, the DNA is TGTGCCAGCAGCGTGGGACTAGCGGGAGCCCAGGGGGAGCTGTTTTTT.

The rearrangement uses TRBV5-1 and TRBJ1-6; D is possibly TRBD1 (5 bases). From germline, CDR1 is SGHRS and CDR2 YFSETQ. There are 15 residues in the CDR3. V lost 3 bases, J lost 7 bases, and 14 bases lay in between. CDR3 bases: TGCGCCAGCAGCTCCACGGGGGAGGGGAATTCACCCCTCCACTTT. Translated: CASSSTGEGNSPLHF.

This clonotype has a count of ten or more. This chain joins TRBV24-1 and TRBJ2-2; possible D gene TRBD2, 6 bases. Per the germline V gene, CDR1 is KGHDR and CDR2 is SFDVKD. The CDR3 spans 17 residues. Trimming removed 4 bases at V and 0 bases at J, with 14 bases between. In DNA, the CDR3 is TGTGCCACCAGTGAGCGAGGGGCTAGCGCGAACACCGGGGAGCTGTTTTTT. Protein product: CATSERGASANTGELFF.

The sample holds a few counts of this clonotype. The CDR3 reads CASSLVVVGNTEAFF. CDR3 nucleotides: TGCGCCAGCAGCTTGGTCGTGGTTGGAAACACTGAAGCTTTCTTT. This rearrangement joins TRBV5-1 to TRBJ1-1; the D is unclear. Trimming took off 0 bases at V and 2 bases at J, with 11 bases between the two ends. Germline loops: CDR1 SGHRS, CDR2 YFSETQ. This CDR3 region has 15 residues.

This clonotype was detected a few times. The chain links TRBV20-1 to TRBJ2-2; weak D call: TRBD2 (6 bases). Germline CDR1 reads DFQATT; CDR2 reads SNEGSKA (reference sequence). V was pared by 1 base and J by 4 bases, with 13 bases between. The CDR3 extends over 15 amino acids. DNA for the CDR3: TGCAGTGCTAGAGCCGTGGGGGAGGTCACCGGGGAGCTGTTTTTT. Protein: CSARAVGEVTGELFF.

Worth noting for this clonotype: One end of the junction fails to match germline, which may point to a read error. The chain is built from TRBV5-5 and TRBJ2-5, with unresolved D. Per the germline V gene, CDR1 is SGHKS and CDR2 is YYEKEE (reference sequence). This CDR3 has 13 residues. CDR3 sequence reads: CASTLELTETQYF. CDR3 coding DNA: TGTGCCAGCACCTTGGAACTGACGGAGACCCAGTACTTC.

This clonotype was counted between two and nine times. V gene TRBV27 combines with J gene TRBJ2-7; D is possibly TRBD2 (5 bases). This CDR3 has 15 amino acids. From germline, CDR1 is MNHEY and CDR2 SMNVEV (reference sequence). CDR3 bases: TGTGCCAGCAGTCTATCTCCGGGGTTGGCCTACGAGCAGTACGTC. Translated: CASSLSPGLAYEQYV.

The V gene is TRBV5-1, the J gene TRBJ2-5; the match to TRBD2 covers 12 bases. J gave up 2 bases and V 5 bases, and 4 bases lay outside the gene matches. The CDR3 covers 15 residues. CDR1 is SGHRS and CDR2 is YFSETQ in the germline V gene. CDR3 DNA: TGCGCCAGCAGTCGGACTAGCGGGGAACAAGAGACCCAGTACTTC. It encodes CASSRTSGEQETQYF.

The chain recombines TRBV24-1 with TRBJ2-5; 7 nucleotides line up with TRBD1. Germline V CDR1 and CDR2: KGHDR, SFDVKD. CDR3 size: 14 residues. The J segment lost 5 bases and the V segment lost 4 bases, leaving 6 bases of the junction unmatched. The CDR3 DNA reads TGTGCCACCAGTGACCCGACAGGGATGGAGACCCAGTACTTC. It translates to CATSDPTGMETQYF.

This clonotype was counted between two and nine times. In DNA form, the CDR3 reads TGCGCCAGCAGCTCGGGGACTCAACACAATGAGCAGTTCTTC. Translation gives CASSSGTQHNEQFF. This sequence joins TRBV5-1 and TRBJ2-1; tentatively, D is TRBD2 (6 bases). Trimming took 3 bases from V and 5 from J, leaving 12 bases between them. Germline values: CDR1 SGHRS, CDR2 YFSETQ. The CDR3 sequence is 14 residues long.

This clonotype was counted ten times or more. The V gene is TRBV7-9, the J gene TRBJ1-6; D is possibly TRBD1 (5 bases). CDR3 length equals 14 residues. Trimming removed 3 bases at V and 7 bases at J, with 10 bases between. The germline CDR1 and CDR2 sequences are SEHNR and FQNEAQ (reference sequence). The CDR3, as DNA: TGTGCCAGCAGCTTCACAGGTCGGAATTCACCCCTCCACTTT. Residues: CASSFTGRNSPLHF.

This clonotype turned up a few times. The chain carries TRBV11-2 and TRBJ2-3, with 13 bases that match TRBD2. Germline-derived CDR1 and CDR2 are SGHAT and FQNNGV. V lost 5 bases, J lost 5 bases, and 7 bases stayed unmatched. The CDR3 has 16 amino acids. This chain's CDR3 is CASSPPLAGGKDTQYF. DNA for the CDR3: TGTGCCAGCAGCCCCCCACTAGCGGGGGGGAAAGATACGCAGTATTTT.

The chain carries TRBV11-2 and TRBJ2-1, with D possibly being TRBD1 (5 bases). CDR3 length: 13 residues. Germline values: CDR1 SGHAT, CDR2 FQNNGV. V was pared by 5 bases and J by 4 bases, with 9 bases between. The CDR3 here is CASSHRTYNEQFF. CDR3 sequence (DNA): TGTGCCAGCAGCCACAGGACGTACAATGAGCAGTTCTTC.

Ten or more counts support this clonotype. The chain uses TRBV12-3 or TRBV12-4 and TRBJ2-2; TRBD1 matches 7 bases. After removal of 5 bases from V and 4 bases from J, the junction contained 7 bases not matched to a gene. The CDR3 is 15 residues long. For the CDR3, the DNA is TGTGCCAGCAGTCCCGGGACAGCAACCACCGGGGAGCTGTTTTTT. Protein: CASSPGTATTGELFF.

The chain recombines TRBV9 with TRBJ2-2; 7 bases agree with TRBD2. Germline CDR1 is SGDLS and CDR2 is YYNGEE. The CDR3 totals 16 residues. V lost 0 bases to trimming and J lost 7 bases; unmatched junction nucleotides: 9. The CDR3 DNA reads TGTGCCAGCAGCGTAGAGGCGGGAGACGCAGTCGGGGAGCTGTTTTTT. As protein: CASSVEAGDAVGELFF.

In this sample, this clonotype turned up a few times. The rearrangement links TRBV6-1 to TRBJ2-1; D might be TRBD2 (7 bases). CDR1 and CDR2 from the germline V gene are MNHNS and SASEGT. Trimming removed 7 bases at V and 2 bases at J, with 21 bases between. The CDR3 loop spans 17 amino acids. This CDR3 is CASITLKGGLAYNEQFF. The CDR3 DNA is TGTGCCAGCATAACTTTAAAGGGGGGGTTGGCCTACAATGAGCAGTTCTTC.

This clonotype was detected only a few times. The chain carries TRBV5-6 and TRBJ2-5; no clear D. V lost 0 bases to trimming and J lost 2 bases, with 8 bases between them. Germline V gene data show CDR1 as SGHDT and CDR2 as YYEEEE. CDR3 length: 14 residues. The CDR3 reads CASSLVWSQETQYF. The CDR3 region has the DNA TGTGCCAGCAGCTTGGTATGGTCACAAGAGACCCAGTACTTC.

The chain recombines TRBV9 with TRBJ2-3; D is uncertain. Germline V gives CDR1 SGDLS, CDR2 YYNGEE. This CDR3 has 13 amino acids. V was pared by 2 bases and J by 4 bases, with 8 bases between. Here the CDR3 reads CASSVEAPDTQYF. In DNA form, the CDR3 reads TGTGCCAGCAGCGTCGAGGCACCAGATACGCAGTATTTT. Filled out from reference TRBV9 and TRBJ2-3, the complete variable domain reads DSGVTQTPKHLITATGQRVTLRCSPRSGDLSVYWYQQSLDQGLQFLIQYYNGEERAKGNILERFSAQQFPDLHSELNLSSLELGDSALYFCASSVEAPDTQYFGPGTRLTVL.

The V call is TRBV5-1, the J call TRBJ2-7; D call uncertain. This CDR3 has 16 residues. Germline V gene data show CDR1 as SGHRS and CDR2 as YFSETQ. The ends were cut back, 2 bases at V and 6 bases at J, with 21 bases in the middle. For the CDR3, the DNA is TGCGCCAGCAGCTTTTTCCTCCGCCAGGCCCTCCCCGAGCAGTACTTC. Protein: CASSFFLRQALPEQYF.

This rearrangement joins TRBV9 to TRBJ2-2; maybe TRBD2 (6 bases). V was trimmed by 4 bases and J by 3 bases, leaving 19 bases between them. Germline assignment: CDR1 SGDLS and CDR2 YYNGEE. The length of the CDR3 is 17 residues. Here the CDR3 reads CASSPRRGLKDTGELFF. The DNA for the CDR3 is TGTGCCAGCAGCCCACGGAGGGGACTCAAGGACACCGGGGAGCTGTTTTTT.

The rearrangement links TRBV5-1 to TRBJ2-7; weak D call: TRBD2 (5 bases). This CDR3 region has 14 residues. The V gene's germline CDR1 is SGHRS and CDR2 YFSETQ. V was trimmed by 3 bases and J by 3 bases, leaving 13 bases between them. The DNA of the CDR3 is TGCGCCAGCAGCTCACGGATTGGGAGCTACGAGCAGTACTTC. It translates to CASSSRIGSYEQYF.

This chain uses TRBV6-5 with TRBJ2-3; D might be TRBD2 (6 bases). Germline loops: CDR1 MNHEY, CDR2 SVGAGI. Trimming cost V 4 bases and J 1 base, with 12 bases left between them. The CDR3 runs 15 residues. The DNA for the CDR3 is TGTGCCAGCAGTTCAGCGGGTCGGGGCACAGATACGCAGTATTTT. Its protein product is CASSSAGRGTDTQYF.

The chain uses TRBV20-1 and TRBJ2-2, with 8 bases aligning to TRBD2. Trimming took 6 bases from V and 6 from J; bases not matched to a gene: 12. Looked up from germline, CDR1 is DFQATT and CDR2 is SNEGSKA (reference sequence). The CDR3 length is 15 residues. CDR3 sequence (DNA): TGCAGTGCGCAGACCGGGACTAGTAACTCCGGGGAGCTGTTTTTT. Its translation: CSAQTGTSNSGELFF.

This clonotype was found many times. The chain couples TRBV6-5 to TRBJ2-1, with D unresolved. CDR1 and CDR2 from the germline V gene are MNHEY and SVGAGI. V was clipped by 2 bases and J by 0 bases, with 8 bases between them. CDR3 size: 15 residues. The DNA of the CDR3 is TGTGCCAGCAGTTACGATAAGAGCTCCTACAATGAGCAGTTCTTC. The encoded protein is CASSYDKSSYNEQFF.

The chain recombines TRBV27 with TRBJ2-2, with 12 positions matching TRBD2. This CDR3 contains 15 residues. The germline V gene encodes CDR1 MNHEY and CDR2 SMNVEV (reference sequence). V dropped 7 bases and J dropped 1; count of bases not matched to a gene: 1. The CDR3 DNA reads TGTGCCAGCAAACTAGCGGGGGGGAACACCGGGGAGCTGTTTTTT. This sequence encodes CASKLAGGNTGELFF.

This clonotype has ten or more counts. V and J are TRBV3-1 and TRBJ2-2; D is possibly TRBD1 (5 bases). This CDR3 is 16 amino acids long. V dropped 6 bases and J dropped 0 bases, with 14 bases sitting between them. Germline assignment: CDR1 LGHDT and CDR2 YNNKEL (reference sequence). The CDR3 protein is CASRDTGLANTGELFF. The CDR3 nucleotides read TGTGCCAGCAGAGACACAGGATTAGCGAACACCGGGGAGCTGTTTTTT.

As concerns this clonotype: At one boundary the junction diverges from the germline segment, which might be a read error. The chain combines TRBV12-3 or TRBV12-4 with TRBJ2-7; 9 positions match TRBD1. The CDR3 loop spans 15 amino acids. The CDR3 DNA is TGTGCCAGCAGGTTAGGCGGACAGGGGCCACACGAGCAGTACTTC. The encoded protein is CASRLGGQGPHEQYF.

This clonotype was counted ten times or more. This chain connects TRBV6-5 to TRBJ1-1, with 9 bases identical to TRBD1. V was pared by 4 bases and J by 4 bases, with 7 bases of the junction left unmatched. CDR1 and CDR2 (germline): MNHEY, SVGAGI. This CDR3 is built from 15 residues. CDR3 DNA sequence: TGTGCCAGCAGTTGGGACAGGGTCTCATCCACTGAAGCTTTCTTT. It specifies CASSWDRVSSTEAFF.

In its sample, this clonotype was seen a few times. The chain recombines TRBV24-1 with TRBJ2-2; no reliable D call. CDR1 and CDR2 from the germline V gene are KGHDR and SFDVKD. Trimming removed 9 bases from V and 5 bases from J, with 15 bases in between. This CDR3 has 14 residues. CDR3 region: CATDGRSGTGELFF. CDR3 bases: TGTGCCACCGATGGCAGGTCTGGGACCGGGGAGCTGTTTTTT.

The rearrangement links TRBV24-1 to TRBJ2-3, with 10 bases matching TRBD2. The CDR3 has 16 residues. In germline, CDR1 is KGHDR, CDR2 SFDVKD. The V gene end was trimmed by 2 bases and the J gene end by 5 bases; junction bases not matched to a gene: 6. The CDR3 region has the DNA TGTGCCACCAGTGATTCCGGGACTAGCGAACTAGATACGCAGTATTTT. Protein: CATSDSGTSELDTQYF.